What follows are 30 T cell receptor beta chains derived from one specimen sequenced in a study of cytomegalovirus exposure and HLA in healthy donors. 13 Jbeta primers and 60 Vbeta primers were used for the PCR. Method: immunoSEQ multiplex PCR; TCRdb's copy keeps in-frame clones and lacks some. The data hold roughly 130,000 clones, with roughly 62% observed a single time. Sequenced: PBMCs. Receptors were obtained from a man under 40 in good health and CMV-seropositive.

Concerning this clone itself: The junction departs from germline at one end; a sequencing error may be responsible. This rearrangement joins TRBV5-1 to TRBJ2-3; D might be TRBD1 (6 bases). This CDR3 spans 13 amino acids. Per germline, CDR1 SGHRS and CDR2 YFSETQ. Written as DNA, the CDR3 is TGCGCCAGCACCTTGTCAGGGGAAGATACGCAGTATTTT. This translates into CASTLSGEDTQYF. The full variable domain, in which reference TRBV5-1 and TRBJ2-3 provide the parts outside the CDR3, is KAGVTQTPRYLIKTRGQQVTLSCSPISGHRSVSWYQQTPGQGLQFLFEYFSETQRNKGNFPGRFSGRQFSNSRSEMNVSTLELGDSALYLCASTLSGEDTQYFGPGTRLTVL.

This rearrangement joins TRBV11-2 to TRBJ1-3; no clear D. V lost 1 base to trimming and J lost 1 base, with 14 bases between them. This CDR3 contains 17 residues. Germline CDR1 and CDR2: SGHAT and FQNNGV. DNA for the CDR3: TGTGCCAGCAGCTTAGGCGGGTTCCTGGGATCTGGAAACACCATATATTTT. It encodes CASSLGGFLGSGNTIYF.

V is TRBV27 and J is TRBJ2-7, with 8 positions matching TRBD2. Germline trimming cut 3 bases from V and 3 bases from J; bases unmatched to any gene: 10. Germline V gene lookup returns CDR1 MNHEY and CDR2 SMNVEV (reference sequence). This CDR3 is 16 amino acids long. The CDR3 spells CASSFRTSQTRYEQYF. CDR3 in DNA: TGTGCCAGCAGTTTCAGGACTAGCCAAACCCGCTACGAGCAGTACTTC.

This clone was observed a handful of times. The chain employs TRBV19 and TRBJ1-1; D perhaps matches TRBD1 (5 bases). V was cut by 3 bases and J by 1 base, with 9 bases left in between. The CDR3 length is 14 residues. CDR1 is LNHDA and CDR2 is SQIVND in the germline V gene (reference sequence). CDR3 region: CASSMGGRNTEAFF. CDR3 nucleotide sequence: TGTGCCAGTAGTATGGGGGGGAGGAACACTGAAGCTTTCTTT. The variable domain in full, with the rest retrieved from reference TRBV19 and TRBJ1-1, is DGGITQSPKYLFRKEGQNVTLSCEQNLNHDAMYWYRQDPGQGLRLIYYSQIVNDFQKGDIAEGYSVSREKKESFPLTVTSAQKNPTAFYLCASSMGGRNTEAFFGQGTRLTVV.

The gene calls are TRBV4-3 and TRBJ2-3, with a tentative D call TRBD2 (5 bases). The CDR3 is 14 residues long. Germline CDR1 reads LGHNA; CDR2 reads YSLEER. V gave up 0 bases and J gave up 7 bases, with 11 bases separating them. CDR3 DNA: TGCGCCAGCAGCCAAGACGGTAGGACTTATACGCAGTATTTT. It specifies CASSQDGRTYTQYF.

This clone has more than one count but fewer than ten. V is TRBV21-1 and J is TRBJ2-3; no DNA check was done on the table's D call, TRBD2. TRBV21-1 is recorded as a pseudogene. The CDR3 is 16 residues long. The CDR3 reads CASSTETSGSPDTQYF. The CDR3 DNA follows: TGTGCCAGCAGCACCGAGACTAGCGGGAGTCCAGATACGCAGTATTTT.

The chain links TRBV5-4 to TRBJ2-1, with TRBD2 as a possible D gene (7 bases). Germline-derived CDR1 and CDR2 are SGHNT and YYREEE (reference sequence). V was trimmed by 2 bases and J by 7 bases, leaving 16 bases between them. The CDR3 consists of 15 residues. CDR3 DNA sequence: TGTGCCAGCAGCTTACGGGGGGCGGTAGTTAATGAGCAGTTCTTC. Translated: CASSLRGAVVNEQFF.

V gene TRBV7-8 combines with J gene TRBJ2-7; 7 nucleotides line up with TRBD2. V shed 1 base and J 3 bases; nucleotides not matched to a gene: 6. The CDR3 totals 15 residues. CDR1 and CDR2 from the germline V gene are SGHVS and FQNEAQ. The CDR3 DNA reads TGTGCCAGCAGCTTAGTGGGCGGGAGTTTCTACGAGCAGTACTTC. Amino acid sequence: CASSLVGGSFYEQYF.

The chain has TRBV6-1 and TRBJ2-7; maybe TRBD1 (6 bases). V shed 3 bases and J shed 4 bases, with 10 bases lying between them. From germline, CDR1 is MNHNS and CDR2 SASEGT. The CDR3 runs 13 residues. The chain's CDR3 is CASSDYRAYEQYF. Written as DNA, the CDR3 is TGTGCCAGCAGTGATTACAGGGCATACGAGCAGTACTTC.

The chain carries TRBV4-1 and TRBJ1-4; D is perhaps TRBD1 (6 bases). V lost 4 bases and J 8 bases, leaving 17 bases between the germline ends. CDR3 size: 15 residues. In germline, CDR1 is MGHRA, CDR2 YSYEKL. CDR3 in amino acids: CASSRIQGSGEKLFF. For the CDR3, the DNA is TGCGCCAGCAGCCGAATACAGGGATCGGGGGAAAAACTGTTTTTT.

The V call is TRBV27, the J call TRBJ2-2; TRBD2 matches at 7 bases. Germline V gene data show CDR1 as MNHEY and CDR2 as SMNVEV (reference sequence). This CDR3 has 18 amino acids. The trim removed 3 bases at V and 4 bases at J, leaving 14 bases unmatched. CDR3 region: CASSFGAGIGLGTGELFF. CDR3 sequence (DNA): TGTGCCAGCAGTTTTGGAGCGGGAATCGGATTGGGCACCGGGGAGCTGTTTTTT.

V and J are TRBV7-8 and TRBJ1-4; TRBD1 is a possible D gene (6 bases). CDR3 length: 16 amino acids. V was clipped by 6 bases and J by 1 base, with 15 bases between them. Germline V gene sequence: CDR1 SGHVS, CDR2 FQNEAQ. The CDR3 loop reads CASRLSGGGTNEKLFF. CDR3 nucleotides: TGTGCCAGCAGGCTAAGCGGGGGCGGAACTAATGAAAAACTGTTTTTT.

The chain combines TRBV7-8 with TRBJ1-1, with D unresolved. The CDR3 consists of 14 residues. Per germline, CDR1 SGHVS and CDR2 FQNEAQ. V lost 5 bases and J lost 3, with 13 bases in between. In nucleotides, the CDR3 is TGTGCCAGCAGCCTTGAGGTCCGTTACACTGAAGCTTTCTTT. Amino acids: CASSLEVRYTEAFF.

This clone was recorded only once. The sample carries other DNA sequences with the same CDR3. V and J are TRBV6-6 and TRBJ1-5; 10 positions match TRBD1. Germline V gene lookup returns CDR1 MNHNY and CDR2 SVGAGI (reference sequence). The CDR3 has 14 amino acids. With V trimmed by 6 bases and J by 7 bases, 6 bases remained unmatched. The CDR3 region is CASSYGTGVQPQHF. The CDR3 DNA reads as TGTGCCAGCAGCTACGGGACAGGGGTGCAGCCCCAGCATTTT.

The chain recombines TRBV5-1 with TRBJ2-1; possible D gene TRBD1, 5 bases. The V end lost 3 bases, the J end lost 4 bases, and 14 bases lay between the germline ends. The CDR3 extends over 15 amino acids. The germline CDR1 and CDR2 sequences are SGHRS and YFSETQ. In nucleotides, the CDR3 is TGCGCCAGCAGCTCGTCTAGTCCAGGGTACAATGAGCAGTTCTTC. This gives the protein CASSSSSPGYNEQFF. Full variable domain (outside the CDR3, taken from reference TRBV5-1 and TRBJ2-1): KAGVTQTPRYLIKTRGQQVTLSCSPISGHRSVSWYQQTPGQGLQFLFEYFSETQRNKGNFPGRFSGRQFSNSRSEMNVSTLELGDSALYLCASSSSSPGYNEQFFGPGTRLTVL.

Of note for this clone: The identical CDR3 is also encoded by other nucleotide sequences in the sample. The J gene is TRBJ2-5, the V gene TRBV18; no definite D call. Deletions cut 6 bases from V and 2 bases from J, with 4 bases between. Per the germline V gene, CDR1 is KGHSH and CDR2 is LQKENI. The CDR3 is made up of 11 amino acids. The CDR3 sequence is CASSLQETQYF. Here the CDR3 DNA reads TGTGCCAGCTCGTTACAAGAGACCCAGTACTTC.

The V and J genes are TRBV7-8 and TRBJ2-7, with D tentatively TRBD1 (5 bases). The CDR3 totals 16 residues. CDR1 and CDR2 from the germline V gene are SGHVS and FQNEAQ. Trimming pared 8 bases from V and 2 bases from J, leaving 22 bases between. The CDR3 spells CASRRGLERSPYEQYF. For the CDR3, the DNA is TGTGCCAGCCGAAGGGGTCTGGAAAGGTCCCCCTACGAGCAGTACTTC.

The V gene is TRBV29-1, the J gene TRBJ1-1; 8 bases map to TRBD1. The CDR3 spans 13 residues. V shed 7 bases and J 1 base; nucleotides not matched to a gene: 5. The germline V gene encodes CDR1 SQVTM and CDR2 ANQGSEA. The CDR3 DNA follows: TGCAGCGCTCGGACAGGGAGGAACACTGAAGCTTTCTTT. Protein: CSARTGRNTEAFF. Using reference TRBV29-1 and TRBJ1-1 for the parts outside the CDR3, the full variable domain is SAVISQKPSRDICQRGTSLTIQCQVDSQVTMMFWYRQQPGQSLTLIATANQGSEATYESGFVIDKFPISRPNLTFSTLTVSNMSPEDSSIYLCSARTGRNTEAFFGQGTRLTVV.

This sequence joins TRBV7-3 and TRBJ2-7; D may be TRBD2 (5 bases). In germline, CDR1 is SGHTA, CDR2 FQGTGA. Trimming cost V 3 bases and J 0 bases, with 12 bases left between them. This CDR3 has 15 residues. CDR3: CASSLGPDFSYEQYF. CDR3 nucleotide sequence: TGTGCCAGCAGCTTGGGCCCGGACTTCTCCTACGAGCAGTACTTC.

This chain connects TRBV2 to TRBJ2-7, with D perhaps matching TRBD2 (6 bases). CDR1 and CDR2 (germline): SNHLY, FYNNEI. Between the trimmed V and J ends, which lost 4 bases and 6 bases, there was a span of 13 bases. This CDR3 has 13 residues. The CDR3 region is CASSVYTSSEQYF. The CDR3 DNA is TGTGCCAGCAGTGTTTATACTAGCTCCGAGCAGTACTTC.

V usage is TRBV10-3 and J usage is TRBJ1-2; 7 bases agree with TRBD1. J gave up 2 bases and V 6 bases, and 3 bases lay outside the gene matches. Per germline, CDR1 ENHRY and CDR2 SYGVKD. This CDR3 has 13 residues. The CDR3 coding sequence is TGTGCCATCAGCCGGGACAGCAACTATGGCTACACCTTC. Translated, it gives CAISRDSNYGYTF.

A few counts support this clone. This sequence joins TRBV6-1 and TRBJ2-7, with TRBD2 matching 7 bases. In germline, CDR1 is MNHNS, CDR2 SASEGT. This CDR3 spans 15 amino acids. V lost 8 bases to trimming and J lost 5 bases; unmatched junction nucleotides: 15. The CDR3 loop reads CASVLGEGGSDEQYF. CDR3 in DNA: TGTGCCAGCGTTTTAGGGGAGGGAGGGAGCGACGAGCAGTACTTC.

The chain uses TRBV18 and TRBJ2-5, with D maybe TRBD2 (5 bases). In germline, CDR1 is KGHSH, CDR2 LQKENI. V dropped 2 bases and J dropped 5 bases, with 12 bases sitting between them. The length of the CDR3 is 14 residues. The CDR3 loop reads CASSPNSGSETQYF. The CDR3 coding sequence is TGTGCCAGCTCACCAAACTCGGGGTCGGAGACCCAGTACTTC.

This clone was observed a few times. This chain joins TRBV10-3 and TRBJ1-4; 8 bases align to TRBD1. This CDR3 is 14 amino acids long. Germline values: CDR1 ENHRY, CDR2 SYGVKD. Trimming took 3 bases from V and 8 from J; bases not matched to a gene: 5. CDR3 residues: CAISDSGGREKLFF. CDR3 nucleotides: TGTGCCATCAGTGATTCAGGGGGCAGGGAAAAACTGTTTTTT.

CDR3 nucleotide sequence: TGTGCCAGCAGTCCGGGTCCCGGATACAATGAGCAGTTCTTC. Protein product: CASSPGPGYNEQFF. The chain uses TRBV27 and TRBJ2-1; D ambiguous. Trimming left V 5 bases short and J 4 bases short, with 12 bases between. From germline, CDR1 is MNHEY and CDR2 SMNVEV (reference sequence). The CDR3 runs 14 residues.

This chain connects TRBV7-6 to TRBJ2-7, with D maybe TRBD1 (5 bases). Germline V gene data show CDR1 as SGHVS and CDR2 as FNYEAQ. With 4 bases removed from V and 7 bases from J, the gap between germline ends came to 14 bases. There are 13 residues in the CDR3. CDR3 sequence reads: CASSSTGAGEQYF. CDR3 bases: TGTGCCAGCAGCTCGACTGGGGCTGGTGAGCAGTACTTC.

This clone came up once. The V gene is TRBV7-3, the J gene TRBJ2-5; weak D call: TRBD2 (6 bases). Germline CDR1 SGHTA, CDR2 FQGTGA. Trimming took off 5 bases at V and 4 bases at J, with 14 bases between the two ends. This CDR3 spans 14 amino acids. This CDR3 reads CASSPGVWGETQYF. CDR3 coding DNA: TGTGCCAGCAGCCCGGGGGTCTGGGGAGAGACCCAGTACTTC.

The V call is TRBV2, the J call TRBJ2-7; maybe TRBD1 (5 bases). With 5 bases removed from V and 0 bases from J, the gap between germline ends came to 8 bases. This CDR3 region has 13 residues. CDR1 is SNHLY and CDR2 is FYNNEI in the germline V gene. The CDR3 loop reads CASSRDSSYEQYF. Here the CDR3 DNA reads TGTGCCAGCAGTCGCGACAGCTCCTACGAGCAGTACTTC.

The chain couples TRBV10-3 to TRBJ2-7; 7 bases match TRBD2. J gave up 4 bases and V 10 bases, and 7 bases lay outside the gene matches. The CDR3 covers 12 residues. CDR1 is ENHRY and CDR2 is SYGVKD in the germline V gene. The CDR3 bases are TGTGCCAGCGGGAGAGGTTCATACGAGCAGTACTTC. This translates into CASGRGSYEQYF.

The chain joins TRBV7-6 to TRBJ2-1; D might be TRBD2 (5 bases). The CDR3 sequence is 15 residues long. From germline, CDR1 is SGHVS and CDR2 FNYEAQ. The V and J ends lost 2 bases and 7 bases respectively, with 15 bases between them. In DNA form, the CDR3 reads TGTGCCAGCAGCTTAAAACGGGAACTTCAAAATGAGCAGTTCTTC. It translates to CASSLKRELQNEQFF.